A single sample gave rise to the 24 T cell receptor beta chains below, sequenced in a study of blood T cell repertoires in COVID-19. Here immunoSEQ multiplex PCR was the method, and the copy in TCRdb shows in-frame clones only, minus some. The profile shows a few hundred thousand clones, about 88% of them singletons. Sequenced sample: PBMCs or T cells enriched from blood (not recorded which). These receptors were collected from a woman between 25 and 40 years old who had recovered from COVID-19.

As DNA, the CDR3 is TGTGCCAGCAGCTTATGGAGCAGACGGGAAACAACTAATGAAAAACTGTTTTTT. Amino acid sequence: CASSLWSRRETTNEKLFF. This chain uses TRBV13 with TRBJ1-4, with D hard to call. V was shortened by 2 bases and J by 0 bases, with 16 bases between the two germline ends. The CDR3 is 18 residues long. CDR1 is PRHDT and CDR2 is FYEKMQ in the germline V gene (reference sequence).

V is TRBV6-5 and J is TRBJ2-1; TRBD2 aligns across 11 bases. Germline V gives CDR1 MNHEY, CDR2 SVGAGI. V was pared by 2 bases and J by 5 bases, with 5 bases of the junction left unmatched. The CDR3 spans 16 residues. This chain's CDR3 is CASSYPGTSGHNEQFF. Written as DNA, the CDR3 is TGTGCCAGCAGTTACCCCGGGACTAGCGGTCACAATGAGCAGTTCTTC.

This chain links TRBV2 with TRBJ2-3, with a possible D match to TRBD1 (7 bases). The CDR3 spans 12 residues. The V gene lost 11 bases and the J gene lost 4 bases, with 13 bases spanning the gap. Germline CDR1 is SNHLY and CDR2 is FYNNEI. CDR3 loop: CALAGGPDTQYF. The CDR3 DNA sequence: TGTGCCCTGGCAGGGGGGCCAGATACGCAGTATTTT. Filled out from reference TRBV2 and TRBJ2-3, the complete variable domain reads EPEVTQTPSHQVTQMGQEVILRCVPISNHLYFYWYRQILGQKVEFLVSFYNNEISEKSEIFDDQFSVERPDGSNFTLKIRSTKLEDSAMYFCALAGGPDTQYFGPGTRLTVL.

The rearrangement joins TRBV19 to TRBJ1-1; D is possibly TRBD1 (6 bases). The germline CDR1 and CDR2 sequences are LNHDA and SQIVND (reference sequence). The CDR3 consists of 14 residues. The ends were cut back, 5 bases at V and 0 bases at J, with 10 bases in the middle. CDR3 sequence reads: CASSLSGVNTEAFF. The CDR3 nucleotides are TGTGCCAGTAGTCTATCAGGGGTGAACACTGAAGCTTTCTTT.

The gene calls are TRBV9 and TRBJ1-2, with D possibly matching TRBD1 (6 bases). The V and J ends lost 3 bases and 12 bases respectively, with 12 bases between them. This CDR3 contains 11 residues. Germline-derived CDR1 and CDR2 are SGDLS and YYNGEE. CDR3 in DNA: TGTGCCAGCAGCGCGGGGACATCTCACACCTTC. This translates into CASSAGTSHTF.

The chain has TRBV24-1 and TRBJ2-7; 8 bases match TRBD2. After removal of 2 bases from V and 6 bases from J, the junction contained 5 bases not matched to a gene. The CDR3 loop spans 14 amino acids. CDR1 and CDR2 (germline): KGHDR, SFDVKD. The CDR3 DNA follows: TGTGCCACCAGTGATTCCGGGACTAGTGGCGAGCAGTACTTC. Its translation is CATSDSGTSGEQYF.

The rearrangement joins TRBV7-9 to TRBJ2-7; tentative D call: TRBD2 (6 bases). V was pared by 5 bases and J by 0 bases, with 14 bases between. The CDR3 contains 15 residues. From germline, CDR1 is SEHNR and CDR2 FQNEAQ (reference sequence). The CDR3: CASSPLAGSSYEQYF. As DNA, the CDR3 is TGTGCCAGCAGCCCGCTCGCGGGGAGCTCCTACGAGCAGTACTTC.

This sequence joins TRBV4-1 and TRBJ2-7, with TRBD2 as a possible D gene (5 bases). This CDR3 is 14 amino acids long. CDR1 and CDR2 (germline): MGHRA, YSYEKL. The V and J ends lost 4 bases and 0 bases respectively, with 10 bases between them. This chain's CDR3 is CASSRGLGSYEQYF. The DNA for the CDR3 is TGCGCCAGCAGCCGCGGACTTGGCTCCTACGAGCAGTACTTC.

This clone has a single count. The chain is built from TRBV6-5 and TRBJ2-3, with TRBD2 matching over 10 bases. The V gene end was trimmed by 4 bases and the J gene end by 2 bases; junction bases not matched to a gene: 6. The CDR3 has 16 amino acids. Germline values: CDR1 MNHEY, CDR2 SVGAGI. The CDR3 coding sequence is TGTGCCAGCAGTTTACGACTAGCGGGTACCACAGATACGCAGTATTTT. Translation: CASSLRLAGTTDTQYF.

The sample holds a few counts of this clone. V usage is TRBV27 and J usage is TRBJ2-1; a possible D gene is TRBD2 (5 bases). V was shortened by 3 bases and J by 0 bases, with 9 bases between the two germline ends. Looked up from germline, CDR1 is MNHEY and CDR2 is SMNVEV (reference sequence). CDR3 length equals 15 residues. The CDR3 DNA reads as TGTGCCAGCAGTTTGGGAGTTCCCTCCTACAATGAGCAGTTCTTC. It is translated as CASSLGVPSYNEQFF.

The chain couples TRBV7-2 to TRBJ2-3; the D is unclear. Germline V gene sequence: CDR1 SGHTA, CDR2 FQGNSA. V was trimmed by 0 bases and J by 3 bases, leaving 4 bases between them. The length of the CDR3 is 13 residues. CDR3 amino acids: CASSLARTDTQYF. CDR3 bases: TGTGCCAGCAGCTTAGCGCGAACAGATACGCAGTATTTT.

A word on this clone: Other DNA sequences in the same sample also yield this CDR3. The chain recombines TRBV18 with TRBJ1-1, with 8 bases aligning to TRBD1. Trimming removed 3 bases from V and 1 base from J; junction bases left unmatched: 1. CDR1 is KGHSH, CDR2 LQKENI, per germline. CDR3 length: 14 amino acids. CDR3 region: CASSPGTGNTEAFF. CDR3 nucleotide sequence: TGTGCCAGCTCACCGGGGACAGGGAACACTGAAGCTTTCTTT.

About this clone: Compared with germline, one end of the junction differs, possibly owing to a read error. The genes are TRBV5-8 and TRBJ1-2; 9 positions agree with TRBD1. Germline-derived CDR1 and CDR2 are SGHTS and YDEGEE. The CDR3 has 11 amino acids. The CDR3 spells CASSSTGGSRF. The CDR3 nucleotides read TGTGCCAGCAGCTCCACAGGGGGCTCCCGCTTC.

This rearrangement joins TRBV18 to TRBJ1-1; a weak D match, TRBD1 (5 bases). The length of the CDR3 is 16 residues. Germline V CDR1 and CDR2: KGHSH, LQKENI. V was clipped by 6 bases and J by 3 bases, with 20 bases between them. CDR3: CASSTSRAGRHTEAFF. The CDR3 nucleotides are TGTGCCAGCTCCACAAGCCGAGCAGGGAGGCACACTGAAGCTTTCTTT.

The chain couples TRBV2 to TRBJ1-6; the D is unclear. This CDR3 contains 11 residues. The germline V gene has CDR1 SNHLY and CDR2 FYNNEI. Deletions cut 6 bases from V and 12 bases from J, with 9 bases between. Written as DNA, the CDR3 is TGTGCCAGCAGGGTGGGGAGACCCCTCCACTTT. It codes for CASRVGRPLHF.

This clone was found once. The V gene is TRBV18, the J gene TRBJ2-1, with 9 bases that match TRBD2. Per the germline V gene, CDR1 is KGHSH and CDR2 is LQKENI. CDR3 length: 16 residues. V lost 6 bases, J lost 4 bases, and 10 bases stayed unmatched. The CDR3 here is CASSVPGLAIYNEQFF. The CDR3 DNA reads as TGTGCCAGCTCCGTACCGGGACTAGCTATATACAATGAGCAGTTCTTC.

The gene calls are TRBV19 and TRBJ2-1; TRBD2 aligns across 10 bases. V lost 6 bases and J lost 0; bases outside the gene matches: 2. The CDR3 totals 15 residues. Germline CDR1 is LNHDA and CDR2 is SQIVND (reference sequence). The chain's CDR3 is CASSGLADSYNEQFF. Here the CDR3 DNA reads TGTGCCAGTAGCGGACTAGCGGACTCCTACAATGAGCAGTTCTTC.

This chain connects TRBV27 to TRBJ2-7, with TRBD1 matching 10 bases. CDR3 length: 16 residues. V trimming: 5 bases; J trimming: 1 base; junction bases outside the gene matches: 8. Looked up from germline, CDR1 is MNHEY and CDR2 is SMNVEV (reference sequence). CDR3 DNA sequence: TGTGCCAGCAGTCAGCCCGGACAGGGGGGGTCCTACGAGCAGTACTTC. The encoded protein is CASSQPGQGGSYEQYF.

This clone was counted once. The chain uses TRBV13 and TRBJ1-3; no clear D gene. The CDR3 covers 15 residues. V lost 1 base to trimming and J lost 3 bases, with 10 bases between them. CDR1 and CDR2 from the germline V gene are PRHDT and FYEKMQ (reference sequence). CDR3 DNA sequence: TGTGCCAGCAGCTTAGAACGCGGGGTTGGAAACACCATATATTTT. Amino acids: CASSLERGVGNTIYF.

The CDR3, as DNA: TGTGCCAGCAGCTCCGAGCGGGAGCCCGGGGAGCTGTTTTTT. Protein sequence: CASSSEREPGELFF. This sequence joins TRBV11-3 and TRBJ2-2; 8 nucleotides match TRBD2. J was trimmed by 6 bases and V by 4 bases; bases with no gene match: 4. The CDR3 runs 14 residues. Per germline, CDR1 SGHNT and CDR2 YENEEA.

The gene calls are TRBV30 and TRBJ2-2, with D tentatively TRBD1 (6 bases). Germline V CDR1 and CDR2: GTSNPN, SVGIG (reference sequence). This CDR3 is built from 11 residues. The CDR3 DNA follows: TGTGCGCACAGGGTCACCGGGGAGCTGTTTTTT. Translated, it gives CAHRVTGELFF.

J is TRBJ1-3 and V is TRBV13; perhaps TRBD1 as D (5 bases). The CDR3 is made up of 17 amino acids. The V end lost 7 bases, the J end lost 0 bases, and 19 bases lay between the germline ends. From germline, CDR1 is PRHDT and CDR2 FYEKMQ (reference sequence). The CDR3 sequence: CASKVGARLFSGNTIYF. The DNA of the CDR3 is TGTGCCAGCAAGGTAGGGGCCCGACTGTTCTCTGGAAACACCATATATTTT.

A remark on this clone: A read error may produce the germline difference seen at one junction end. V usage is TRBV7-9 and J usage is TRBJ2-7; 12 nucleotides agree with TRBD2. Germline assignment: CDR1 SEHNR and CDR2 FQNEAQ (reference sequence). The CDR3 is 14 amino acids. The CDR3: CASSFSGLAGSADF. Written as DNA, the CDR3 is TGTGCCAGCAGTTTTAGCGGACTAGCGGGGTCGGCCGACTTC.

There are a few counts of this clone. The V call is TRBV6-5, the J call TRBJ1-2; no definite D call. The CDR3 is made up of 10 amino acids. Trimming cost V 10 bases and J 6 bases, with 9 bases left between them. Germline V CDR1 and CDR2: MNHEY, SVGAGI. In nucleotides, the CDR3 is TGTGCCACGGGGAATGATGGCTACACCTTC. It specifies CATGNDGYTF.